One and the same sample provided the 31 T cell receptor beta chains below, sequenced in a study of cytomegalovirus exposure and HLA in healthy donors. The primer mix had 60 Vbeta and 13 Jbeta primers. Sequencing used immunoSEQ multiplex PCR; TCRdb keeps in-frame clones, though not all of them. Of about 74,000 clones in the sample, 60% to 75% were seen once. Sequencing was done on a sample of PBMCs. Source of these receptors: a woman in her thirties or forties in good health and CMV-seropositive.

The CDR3 spells CASPQTASPLHF. CDR3 DNA: TGCGCCAGCCCGCAGACAGCTTCACCCCTCCACTTT. The chain links TRBV10-1 to TRBJ1-6, with TRBD1 as a possible D gene (5 bases). Trimming cost V 8 bases and J 9 bases, with 11 bases left between them. The CDR3 covers 12 residues. Germline CDR1 and CDR2: WNHNN and SYGVQD (reference sequence).

This clone showed up just a few times. The V call is TRBV11-2, the J call TRBJ2-7; 8 bases align to TRBD1. The CDR3 is made up of 18 amino acids. V gave up 0 bases and J gave up 3 bases; unmatched junction bases: 13. The germline V gene has CDR1 SGHAT and CDR2 FQNNGV. The CDR3 loop is CASSLDSVRTGLFYEQYF. In DNA form, the CDR3 reads TGTGCCAGCAGCTTAGATTCGGTCCGGACAGGGTTATTCTACGAGCAGTACTTC.

V is TRBV5-8 and J is TRBJ2-7; D is unresolved. CDR3 length equals 9 residues. Trimming removed 5 bases from V and 9 bases from J, with 6 bases in between. CDR1 is SGHTS and CDR2 is YDEGEE in the germline V gene. The CDR3 sequence: CASSFLQYF. In DNA, the CDR3 is TGTGCCAGCAGTTTTCTGCAGTACTTC.

For the CDR3, the DNA is TGTGCCAGCAGTTTAGTGGCAGGGGGCACTGAAGCTTTCTTT. Residues: CASSLVAGGTEAFF. The genes are TRBV27 and TRBJ1-1; 7 positions agree with TRBD1. Germline CDR1 reads MNHEY; CDR2 reads SMNVEV (reference sequence). The trim removed 2 bases at V and 4 bases at J, leaving 4 bases unmatched. This CDR3 is 14 amino acids long.

V gene TRBV6-1 combines with J gene TRBJ2-7, with D tentatively TRBD2 (6 bases). The length of the CDR3 is 13 residues. Germline loops: CDR1 MNHNS, CDR2 SASEGT. Trimming pared 10 bases from V and 4 bases from J, leaving 17 bases between. The CDR3 nucleotides read TGTGCCACCCTATTTAGCGGACTGTACGAGCAGTACTTC. Its translation is CATLFSGLYEQYF.

The chain couples TRBV6-1 to TRBJ1-1; D not certain. From germline, CDR1 is MNHNS and CDR2 SASEGT. V was clipped by 2 bases and J by 6 bases, with 10 bases between them. The CDR3 is 13 residues long. In nucleotides, the CDR3 is TGTGCCAGCAGTGAACCGAGTCTGCCTGAAGCTTTCTTT. This encodes CASSEPSLPEAFF.

This chain joins TRBV30 and TRBJ1-3, with D perhaps TRBD1 (5 bases). Trimming cost V 4 bases and J 0 bases, with 13 bases left between them. The CDR3 loop spans 15 amino acids. Germline loops: CDR1 GTSNPN, CDR2 SVGIG (reference sequence). Here the CDR3 reads CAWTAGHSSGNTIYF. The DNA of the CDR3 is TGTGCCTGGACTGCAGGACACAGCTCTGGAAACACCATATATTTT.

The CDR3 here is CASSFSTTDTQYF. Written as DNA, the CDR3 is TGTGCCAGCAGCTTCAGTACCACAGATACGCAGTATTTT. The chain recombines TRBV7-9 with TRBJ2-3; no firm D call. This CDR3 contains 13 residues. Germline CDR1 is SEHNR and CDR2 is FQNEAQ (reference sequence). V shed 3 bases and J shed 2 bases, with 6 bases lying between them.

The chain employs TRBV5-5 and TRBJ1-4, with D tentatively TRBD1 (6 bases). This CDR3 has 13 amino acids. Germline assignment: CDR1 SGHKS and CDR2 YYEKEE (reference sequence). V lost 4 bases, J lost 3 bases, and 7 bases lay in between. CDR3 region: CASSGGPNEKLFF. The CDR3 DNA follows: TGTGCCAGCAGCGGGGGCCCTAATGAAAAACTGTTTTTT.

The genes are TRBV7-2 and TRBJ1-1; no reliable D call. Per germline, CDR1 SGHTA and CDR2 FQGNSA. Trimming stripped 1 base from V and 3 bases from J, with 12 bases between. This CDR3 contains 15 residues. The CDR3 spells CASSLDAGEYTEAFF. The CDR3 nucleotides read TGTGCCAGCAGCTTAGATGCCGGGGAGTACACTGAAGCTTTCTTT.

The chain uses TRBV10-3 and TRBJ1-2; the D is unclear. The CDR3 totals 13 residues. V lost 2 bases and J 4 bases, leaving 8 bases between the germline ends. Germline V gene sequence: CDR1 ENHRY, CDR2 SYGVKD. The CDR3 is CAISEGGPYGYTF. The CDR3, as DNA: TGTGCCATCAGTGAGGGAGGCCCCTATGGCTACACCTTC.

This CDR3 is CASSPTTLEQFF. CDR3 sequence (DNA): TGTGCCAGCAGCCCGACTACTCTCGAGCAGTTCTTC. V gene TRBV7-2 combines with J gene TRBJ2-1; D possibly corresponds to TRBD2 (5 bases). Germline V gene sequence: CDR1 SGHTA, CDR2 FQGNSA. This CDR3 is 12 amino acids long. Trimming cost V 5 bases and J 10 bases, with 12 bases left between them. Based on the CDR3 plus reference TRBV7-2 and TRBJ2-1, the full variable domain is GAGVSQSPSNKVTEKGKDVELRCDPISGHTALYWYRQSLGQGLEFLIYFQGNSAPDKSGLPSDRFSAERTGGSVSTLTIQRTQQEDSAVYLCASSPTTLEQFFGPGTRLTVL.

This rearrangement joins TRBV10-3 to TRBJ1-1; perhaps TRBD1 as D (6 bases). The germline CDR1 and CDR2 sequences are ENHRY and SYGVKD. The CDR3 is 15 residues long. Trimming took off 10 bases at V and 1 base at J, with 19 bases between the two ends. CDR3 sequence (DNA): TGTGCCAGCAAACCCCGGGACACAACGAACACTGAAGCTTTCTTT. Translation gives CASKPRDTTNTEAFF.

The chain links TRBV6-5 to TRBJ2-5; D might be TRBD2 (6 bases). The CDR3 loop spans 13 amino acids. The V gene lost 8 bases and the J gene lost 1 base, with 11 bases spanning the gap. The V gene's germline CDR1 is MNHEY and CDR2 SVGAGI. The CDR3 DNA reads as TGTGCCAGCGCCGCGGGACGCCAAGAGACCCAGTACTTC. Encoded protein: CASAAGRQETQYF.

The rearrangement joins TRBV30 to TRBJ1-3, with D maybe TRBD1 (5 bases). This CDR3 is 17 amino acids long. Looked up from germline, CDR1 is GTSNPN and CDR2 is SVGIG (reference sequence). Trimming cost V 0 bases and J 1 base, with 16 bases left between them. CDR3 nucleotide sequence: TGTGCCTGGAGTGTAATGGGGCAGGGTATTTCTGGAAACACCATATATTTT. It yields the protein CAWSVMGQGISGNTIYF.

The chain combines TRBV14 with TRBJ2-2; D is ambiguous. This CDR3 comprises 18 residues. Trimming pared 1 base from V and 6 bases from J, leaving 21 bases between. Germline V gene lookup returns CDR1 SGHDN and CDR2 FVKESK. In nucleotides, the CDR3 is TGTGCCAGCAGCCAAGGCCATCTATCGGTCGGGTATCCCGGGGAGCTGTTTTTT. Encoded protein: CASSQGHLSVGYPGELFF.

V is TRBV7-2 and J is TRBJ1-2, with 9 positions matching TRBD1. This CDR3 region has 14 residues. Germline V gene sequence: CDR1 SGHTA, CDR2 FQGNSA. J lost 4 bases, V lost 5 bases, and 5 bases had no gene match. The CDR3 sequence: CASSPGTGPYGYTF. CDR3 bases: TGTGCCAGCAGCCCTGGGACAGGGCCCTATGGCTACACCTTC.

The chain couples TRBV29-1 to TRBJ2-7; 8 positions match TRBD1. Per germline, CDR1 SQVTM and CDR2 ANQGSEA. The V segment lost 5 bases and the J segment 6 bases; nucleotides outside the gene matches: 9. CDR3 size: 13 residues. The chain's CDR3 is CSVSWTGNAEQYF. In DNA form, the CDR3 reads TGCAGCGTTTCATGGACAGGGAATGCCGAGCAGTACTTC.

V and J are TRBV30 and TRBJ1-1, with 12 bases fitting TRBD1. Germline V lookup: CDR1 GTSNPN, CDR2 SVGIG (reference sequence). The J segment lost 11 bases and the V segment lost 3 bases, leaving 13 bases of the junction unmatched. The CDR3 length is 15 residues. Here the CDR3 reads CAWRGEGQGAGGAFF. DNA of the CDR3: TGTGCCTGGAGGGGGGAGGGACAGGGGGCGGGAGGGGCTTTCTTT.

This clone occurred once. CDR3 amino acids: CASRRTGDSGNTIYF. CDR3 in DNA: TGTGCCAGCAGAAGAACAGGGGACTCTGGAAACACCATATATTTT. This chain uses TRBV6-5 with TRBJ1-3; 7 bases are shared with TRBD1. V lost 6 bases and J lost 0; bases outside the gene matches: 5. The CDR3 runs to 15 residues. Germline V gene lookup returns CDR1 MNHEY and CDR2 SVGAGI.

The rearrangement uses TRBV5-1 and TRBJ2-1, with D hard to call. Trimming left V 3 bases short and J 4 bases short, with 14 bases between. CDR1 is SGHRS, CDR2 YFSETQ, per germline. The CDR3 extends over 15 amino acids. In DNA, the CDR3 is TGCGCCAGCAGCTCGACACTTCCTCCTTACAATGAGCAGTTCTTC. It specifies CASSSTLPPYNEQFF.

The rearrangement joins TRBV6-1 to TRBJ2-1; tentative D call: TRBD2 (6 bases). The germline V gene has CDR1 MNHNS and CDR2 SASEGT. The CDR3 extends over 15 amino acids. The germline V and J ends were trimmed by 2 bases and 3 bases, with 11 bases remaining between them. CDR3 DNA sequence: TGTGCCAGCAGTGAAAGGCGGGACCTCTACAATGAGCAGTTCTTC. Its protein product is CASSERRDLYNEQFF.

The chain is built from TRBV7-2 and TRBJ1-2; 7 bases agree with TRBD1. V lost 0 bases and J lost 4; bases outside the gene matches: 8. This CDR3 has 16 residues. Germline loops: CDR1 SGHTA, CDR2 FQGNSA. Here the CDR3 DNA reads TGTGCCAGCAGCTTAGCAACAGGGGCCTCGGGCTATGGCTACACCTTC. Translation gives CASSLATGASGYGYTF. The full variable domain, in which reference TRBV7-2 and TRBJ1-2 provide the parts outside the CDR3, is GAGVSQSPSNKVTEKGKDVELRCDPISGHTALYWYRQSLGQGLEFLIYFQGNSAPDKSGLPSDRFSAERTGGSVSTLTIQRTQQEDSAVYLCASSLATGASGYGYTFGSGTRLTVV.

This chain joins TRBV7-6 and TRBJ2-5, with D tentatively TRBD2 (5 bases). Germline CDR1 is SGHVS and CDR2 is FNYEAQ. The CDR3 totals 15 residues. Trimming left V 8 bases short and J 0 bases short, with 16 bases between. The CDR3 coding sequence is TGTGCCAGCTCAGTAAGGGCGGGTCACCAAGAGACCCAGTACTTC. Amino acid sequence: CASSVRAGHQETQYF.

The V gene is TRBV4-1, the J gene TRBJ1-5, with TRBD1 matching 8 bases. CDR3 length: 16 residues. V shed 3 bases, J shed 1 base, and the junction held 5 bases outside the gene matches. Germline CDR1 is MGHRA and CDR2 is YSYEKL. The CDR3 loop is CASSHDGQGSNQPQHF. CDR3 sequence (DNA): TGCGCCAGCAGCCATGACGGACAGGGAAGCAATCAGCCCCAGCATTTT.

V and J are TRBV5-1 and TRBJ2-7, with D maybe TRBD1 (5 bases). V lost 1 base to trimming and J lost 2 bases, with 10 bases between them. This CDR3 has 14 amino acids. CDR1 and CDR2 from the germline V gene are SGHRS and YFSETQ. The CDR3 protein is CASSLTGPTYEQYF. The CDR3 nucleotides are TGCGCCAGCAGCTTGACAGGCCCTACCTACGAGCAGTACTTC.

V gene TRBV4-2 combines with J gene TRBJ1-4; D call uncertain. The V end lost 4 bases, the J end lost 0 bases, and 12 bases lay between the germline ends. The germline CDR1 and CDR2 sequences are LGHNA and YNFKEQ. The CDR3 spans 16 residues. This chain's CDR3 is CASSLQASATNEKLFF. CDR3 in DNA: TGTGCCAGCAGCCTCCAGGCGTCTGCAACTAATGAAAAACTGTTTTTT.

V is TRBV29-1 and J is TRBJ2-7; tentative D call: TRBD2 (7 bases). The CDR3 loop spans 11 amino acids. The germline V gene encodes CDR1 SQVTM and CDR2 ANQGSEA. V shed 4 bases and J shed 7 bases, with 11 bases lying between them. CDR3 nucleotides: TGCAGCGTTGGGGAGGGGGGGGAGCAGTACTTC. Amino acid sequence: CSVGEGGEQYF.

This clone was found a few times. The V call is TRBV5-4, the J call TRBJ1-1, with TRBD1 matching 8 bases. Germline assignment: CDR1 SGHNT and CDR2 YYREEE (reference sequence). Trimming removed 4 bases from V and 0 bases from J; junction bases left unmatched: 2. The CDR3 is made up of 14 amino acids. CDR3 sequence reads: CASSMGQVNTEAFF. CDR3 DNA: TGTGCCAGCAGCATGGGACAGGTGAACACTGAAGCTTTCTTT.

The chain carries TRBV6-5 and TRBJ2-7, with TRBD1 matching 11 bases. The CDR3 is 13 residues long. From germline, CDR1 is MNHEY and CDR2 SVGAGI. V lost 5 bases to trimming and J lost 7 bases; unmatched junction nucleotides: 4. CDR3 nucleotides: TGTGCCAGCAGTCGGACAGGGGGCAGGGAGCAGTACTTC. Its protein is CASSRTGGREQYF.

This clone occurred a few times. V is TRBV5-1 and J is TRBJ1-2; 11 nucleotides line up with TRBD1. Trimming cost V 9 bases and J 6 bases; bases outside gene matches: 4. Germline values: CDR1 SGHRS, CDR2 YFSETQ. The CDR3 consists of 12 residues. This chain's CDR3 is CATRTGGDGYTF. The DNA of the CDR3 is TGCGCCACAAGGACAGGGGGCGATGGCTACACCTTC.